This T cell receptor (beta chain) comes out of a study of control samples from healthy donors and cancer patients (dated by TCRdb to the early 2020s). A note on this clone: The antigen it binds to is not known. The sample holds no much larger clone one base away, and base qualities are not on file.

The CDR3 holds 15 amino acids from the cysteine to the phenylalanine. The CDR3 DNA has 45 bases and is translated from base 1. Via the germline V gene, CDR1 is SGDLS and CDR2 YYNGEE. Deletion took 1 base off V and 4 bases off J, with a span of 14 bases between the germline ends. Receptor libraries were prepared by the immunoSEQ multiplex PCR assay. In TCRdb, the immuneACCESS table is reduced to in-frame sequences with V and J assigned. These tables do not hold every clone; where another copy was compared, an unresolved V gene accounts for under half, and the others remain unexplained. Within this sample are under 200,000 clones, with about 90% of them counted one time only. In total, the top ten clones hold about 0.73% of the sample.

The specimen sequenced was blood. The sequence came from a woman between 25 and 40 years old in good health. This receptor chain uses TRBV9 and TRBJ1-1; the D gene assignment is ambiguous. CDR3 sequence: CASSVNSQGLTEAFF. The DNA reads TGTGCCAGCAGCGTAAACAGCCAAGGCCTCACTGAAGCTTTCTTT.